Sequencing of this TCR beta chain was carried out in a study of T-cell reconstitution after alpha-beta-depleted transplantation in children. Unique molecular identifiers were built into the TCRbeta library. TCRdb re-derived calls from the PCR reads in MiXCR, one entry per CDR3 protein. The table has about 400,000 distinct CDR3 sequences, less than 15% seen once. In its sample, this clonotype was seen a few times. V was shortened by 6 bases and J by 3 bases, with 12 bases between the two germline ends. The germline gives CDR1 SNHLY, CDR2 FYNNEI. The length of the CDR3 is 13 residues. Sequences were derived from PBMCs, sampled from the stem cell graft. The chain employs TRBV2 and TRBJ2-7, with TRBD2 as a possible D gene (6 bases). The sequence came from a human donor who donated a stem cell graft to a child with Fanconi anemia. CDR3 sequence reads: CASSAGTGYEQYF. CDR3 nucleotides: TGTGCCAGCAGCGCCGGGACTGGCTACGAGCAGTACTTC.